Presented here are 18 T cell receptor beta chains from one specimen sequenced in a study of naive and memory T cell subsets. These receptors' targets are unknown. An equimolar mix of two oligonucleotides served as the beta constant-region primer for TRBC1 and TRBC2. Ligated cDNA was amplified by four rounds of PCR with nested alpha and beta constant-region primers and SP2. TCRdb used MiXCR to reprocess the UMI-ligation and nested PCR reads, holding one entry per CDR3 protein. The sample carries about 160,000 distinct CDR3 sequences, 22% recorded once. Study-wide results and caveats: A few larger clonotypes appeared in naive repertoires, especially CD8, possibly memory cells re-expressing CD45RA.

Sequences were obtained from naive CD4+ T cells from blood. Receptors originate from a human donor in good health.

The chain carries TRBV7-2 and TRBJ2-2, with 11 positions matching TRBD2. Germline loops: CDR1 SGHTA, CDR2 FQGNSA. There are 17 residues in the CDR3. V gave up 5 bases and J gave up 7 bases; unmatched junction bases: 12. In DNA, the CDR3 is TGTGCCAGCAGCGCCCGAACTAGCGGGAGTAGGGTCGGGGAGCTGTTTTTT. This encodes CASSARTSGSRVGELFF.

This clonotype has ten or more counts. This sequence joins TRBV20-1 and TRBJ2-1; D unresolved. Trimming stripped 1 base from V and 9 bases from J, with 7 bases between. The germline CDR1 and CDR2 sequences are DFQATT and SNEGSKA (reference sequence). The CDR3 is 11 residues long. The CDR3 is CSARGVREQFF. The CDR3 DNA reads TGCAGTGCTAGAGGGGTCCGTGAGCAGTTCTTC.

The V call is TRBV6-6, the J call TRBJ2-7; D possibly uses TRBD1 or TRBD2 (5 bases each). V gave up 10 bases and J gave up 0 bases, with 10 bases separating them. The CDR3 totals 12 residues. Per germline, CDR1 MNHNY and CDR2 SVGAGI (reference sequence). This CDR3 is CATTGASYEQYF. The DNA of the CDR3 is TGTGCCACCACCGGGGCCTCCTACGAGCAGTACTTC.

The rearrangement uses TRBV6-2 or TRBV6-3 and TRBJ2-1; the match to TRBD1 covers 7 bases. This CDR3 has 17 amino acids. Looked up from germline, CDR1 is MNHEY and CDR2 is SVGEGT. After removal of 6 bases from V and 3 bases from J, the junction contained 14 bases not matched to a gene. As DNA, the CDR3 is TGTGCCAGCAGCCGGAGACAGGGTCTAGATATCTACAATGAGCAGTTCTTC. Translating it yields CASSRRQGLDIYNEQFF.

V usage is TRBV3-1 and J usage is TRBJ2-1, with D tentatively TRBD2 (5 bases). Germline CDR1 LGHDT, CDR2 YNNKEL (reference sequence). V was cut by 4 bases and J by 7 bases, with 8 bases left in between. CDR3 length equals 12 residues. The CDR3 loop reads CASSRGRNEQFF. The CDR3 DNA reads TGTGCCAGCAGCCGCGGGCGGAATGAGCAGTTCTTC.

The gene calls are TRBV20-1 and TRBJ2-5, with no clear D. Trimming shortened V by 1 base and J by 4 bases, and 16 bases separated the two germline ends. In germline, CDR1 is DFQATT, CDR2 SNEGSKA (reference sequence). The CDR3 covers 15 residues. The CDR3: CSARVLGVQAETQYF. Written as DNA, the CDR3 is TGCAGTGCTAGAGTCCTCGGCGTCCAAGCAGAGACCCAGTACTTC.

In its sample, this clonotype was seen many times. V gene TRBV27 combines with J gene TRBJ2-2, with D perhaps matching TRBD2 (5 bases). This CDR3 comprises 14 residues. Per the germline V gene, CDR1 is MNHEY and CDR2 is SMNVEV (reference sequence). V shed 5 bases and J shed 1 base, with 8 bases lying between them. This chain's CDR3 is CASSLRENTGELFF. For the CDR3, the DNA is TGTGCCAGCAGTCTCCGGGAGAACACCGGGGAGCTGTTTTTT.

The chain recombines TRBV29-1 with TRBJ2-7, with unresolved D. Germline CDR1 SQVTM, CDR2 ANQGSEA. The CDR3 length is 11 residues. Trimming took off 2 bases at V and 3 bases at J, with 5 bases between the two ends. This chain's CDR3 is CSVETVYEQYF. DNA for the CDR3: TGCAGCGTTGAAACGGTCTACGAGCAGTACTTC.

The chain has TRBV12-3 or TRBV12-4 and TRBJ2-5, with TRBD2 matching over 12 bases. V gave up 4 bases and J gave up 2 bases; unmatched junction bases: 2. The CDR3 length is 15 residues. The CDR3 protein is CASSSTSGGQETQYF. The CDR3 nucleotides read TGTGCCAGCAGTTCGACTAGCGGGGGACAAGAGACCCAGTACTTC.

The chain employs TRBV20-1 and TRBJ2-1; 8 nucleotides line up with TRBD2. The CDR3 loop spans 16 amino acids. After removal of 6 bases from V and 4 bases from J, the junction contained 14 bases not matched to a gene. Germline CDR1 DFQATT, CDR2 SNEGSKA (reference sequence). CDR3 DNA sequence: TGCAGTGCCTTAATCCAACTAGCGGAACCTTACAATGAGCAGTTCTTC. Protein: CSALIQLAEPYNEQFF.

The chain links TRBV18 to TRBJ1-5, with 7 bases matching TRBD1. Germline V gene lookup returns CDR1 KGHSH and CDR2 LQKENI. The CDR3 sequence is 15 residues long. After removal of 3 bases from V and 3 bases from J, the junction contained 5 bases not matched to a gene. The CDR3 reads CASSPDRSLNQPQHF. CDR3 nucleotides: TGTGCCAGCTCACCGGACAGGAGCCTCAATCAGCCCCAGCATTTT.

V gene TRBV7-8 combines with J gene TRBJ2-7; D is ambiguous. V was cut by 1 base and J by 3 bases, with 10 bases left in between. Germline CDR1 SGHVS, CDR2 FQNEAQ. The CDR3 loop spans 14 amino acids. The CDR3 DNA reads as TGTGCCAGCAGCTTAGGCACCACGAACTACGAGCAGTACTTC. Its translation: CASSLGTTNYEQYF.

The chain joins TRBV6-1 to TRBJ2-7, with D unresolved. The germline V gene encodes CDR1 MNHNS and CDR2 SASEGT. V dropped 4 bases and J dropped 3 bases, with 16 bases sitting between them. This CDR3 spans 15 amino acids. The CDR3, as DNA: TGTGCCAGCAGTGTATTAAGGCGGAATAACTACGAGCAGTACTTC. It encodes CASSVLRRNNYEQYF.

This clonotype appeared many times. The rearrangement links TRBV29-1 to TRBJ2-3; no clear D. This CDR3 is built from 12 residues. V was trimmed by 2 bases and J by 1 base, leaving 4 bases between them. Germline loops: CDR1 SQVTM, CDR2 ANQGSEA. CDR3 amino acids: CSVERGTDTQYF. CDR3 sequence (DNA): TGCAGCGTTGAAAGGGGCACAGATACGCAGTATTTT.

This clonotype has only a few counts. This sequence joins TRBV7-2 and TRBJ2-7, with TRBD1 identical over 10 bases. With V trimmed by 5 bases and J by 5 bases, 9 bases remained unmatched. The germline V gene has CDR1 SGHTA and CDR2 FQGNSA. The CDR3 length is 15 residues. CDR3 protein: CASSPRPGTGDEQYF. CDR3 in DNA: TGTGCCAGCAGCCCCCGACCTGGGACAGGGGACGAGCAGTACTTC. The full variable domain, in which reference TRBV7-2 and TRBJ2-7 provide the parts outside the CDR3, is GAGVSQSPSNKVTEKGKDVELRCDPISGHTALYWYRQSLGQGLEFLIYFQGNSAPDKSGLPSDRFSAERTGGSVSTLTIQRTQQEDSAVYLCASSPRPGTGDEQYFGPGTRLTVT.

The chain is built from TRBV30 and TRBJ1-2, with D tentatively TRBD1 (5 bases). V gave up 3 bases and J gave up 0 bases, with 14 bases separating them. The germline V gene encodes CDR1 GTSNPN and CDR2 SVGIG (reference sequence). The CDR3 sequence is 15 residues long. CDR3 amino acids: CAWRLNGGPNYGYTF. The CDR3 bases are TGTGCCTGGAGGTTGAATGGGGGTCCTAACTATGGCTACACCTTC. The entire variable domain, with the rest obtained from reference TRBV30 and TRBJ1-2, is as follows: SQTIHQWPATLVQPVGSPLSLECTVEGTSNPNLYWYRQAAGRGLQLLFYSVGIGQISSEVPQNLSASRPQDRQFILSSKKLLLSDSGFYLCAWRLNGGPNYGYTFGSGTRLTVV.

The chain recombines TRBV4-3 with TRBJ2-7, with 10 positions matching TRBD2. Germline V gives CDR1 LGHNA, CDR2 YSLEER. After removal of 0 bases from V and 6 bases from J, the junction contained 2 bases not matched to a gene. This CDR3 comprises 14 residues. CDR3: CASSQELAGTEQYF. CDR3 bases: TGCGCCAGCAGCCAAGAACTAGCGGGAACCGAGCAGTACTTC.

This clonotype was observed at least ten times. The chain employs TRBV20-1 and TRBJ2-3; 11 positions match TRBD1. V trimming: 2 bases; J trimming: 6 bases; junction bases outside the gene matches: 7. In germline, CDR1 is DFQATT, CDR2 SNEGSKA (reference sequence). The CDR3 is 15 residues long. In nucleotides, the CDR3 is TGCAGTGCTAGACCCCTGGACAGGGGGCGGGATACGCAGTATTTT. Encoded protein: CSARPLDRGRDTQYF.